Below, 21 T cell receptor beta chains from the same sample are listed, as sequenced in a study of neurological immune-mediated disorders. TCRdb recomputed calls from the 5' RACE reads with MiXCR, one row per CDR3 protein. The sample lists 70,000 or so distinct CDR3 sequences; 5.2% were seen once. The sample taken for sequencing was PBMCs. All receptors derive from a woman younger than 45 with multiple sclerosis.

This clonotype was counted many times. CDR3 residues: CASSQEVRGQILFF. The DNA of the CDR3 is TGCGCCAGCAGCCAAGAGGTTAGGGGGCAGATCCTTTTTTTT. The chain carries TRBV4-1 and TRBJ1-4; TRBD1 aligns across 7 bases. The CDR3 extends over 14 amino acids. CDR1 MGHRA and CDR2 YSYEKL come from the germline V gene. V lost 0 bases, J lost 17 bases, and 12 bases stayed unmatched.

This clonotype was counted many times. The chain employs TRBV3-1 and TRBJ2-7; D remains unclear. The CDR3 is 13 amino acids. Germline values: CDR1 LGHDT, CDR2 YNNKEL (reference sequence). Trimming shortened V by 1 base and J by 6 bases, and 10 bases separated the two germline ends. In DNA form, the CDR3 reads TGTGCCAGCAGCCAAGTTCGGGCAGGCGAGCAGTACTTC. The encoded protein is CASSQVRAGEQYF.

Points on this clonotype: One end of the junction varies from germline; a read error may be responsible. The CDR3 DNA reads TGTGCCAGCAGTTTAGTTGGTCCGATCGATCAGCCCCAGAATTTT. Translated: CASSLVGPIDQPQNF. The genes are TRBV12-3 or TRBV12-4 and TRBJ1-5; no reliable D call. The CDR3 sequence is 15 residues long.

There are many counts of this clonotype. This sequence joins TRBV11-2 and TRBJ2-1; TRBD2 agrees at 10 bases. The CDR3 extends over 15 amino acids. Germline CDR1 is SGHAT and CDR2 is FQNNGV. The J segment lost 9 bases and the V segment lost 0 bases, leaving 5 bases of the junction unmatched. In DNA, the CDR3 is TGTGCCAGCAGCTTAGAAGCGGGGGGGCCGTTTGAGCAGTTCTTC. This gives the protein CASSLEAGGPFEQFF.

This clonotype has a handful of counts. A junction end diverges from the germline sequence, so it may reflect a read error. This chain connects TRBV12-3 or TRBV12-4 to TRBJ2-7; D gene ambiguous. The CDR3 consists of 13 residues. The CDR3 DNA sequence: TGTGCCAACAGTTTTCCTCCCCCCTACGAGCAGTACTTC. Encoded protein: CANSFPPPYEQYF.

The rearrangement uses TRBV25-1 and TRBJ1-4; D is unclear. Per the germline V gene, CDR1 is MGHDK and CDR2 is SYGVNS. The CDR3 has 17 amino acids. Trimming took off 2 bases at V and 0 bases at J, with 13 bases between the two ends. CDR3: CASSEDTGLATNEKLFF. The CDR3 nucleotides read TGTGCCAGCAGTGAAGACACCGGCCTTGCAACTAATGAAAAACTGTTTTTT. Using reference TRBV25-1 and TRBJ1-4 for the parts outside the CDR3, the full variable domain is EADIYQTPRYLVIGTGKKITLECSQTMGHDKMYWYQQDPGMELHLIHYSYGVNSTEKGDLSSESTVSRIRTEHFPLTLESARPSHTSQYLCASSEDTGLATNEKLFFGSGTQLSVL.

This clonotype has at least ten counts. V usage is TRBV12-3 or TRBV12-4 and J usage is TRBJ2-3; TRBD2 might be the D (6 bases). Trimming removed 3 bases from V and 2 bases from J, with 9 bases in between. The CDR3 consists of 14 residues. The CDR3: CASSFGTLTDTQYF. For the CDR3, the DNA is TGTGCCAGCAGTTTCGGGACTCTCACAGATACGCAGTATTTT.

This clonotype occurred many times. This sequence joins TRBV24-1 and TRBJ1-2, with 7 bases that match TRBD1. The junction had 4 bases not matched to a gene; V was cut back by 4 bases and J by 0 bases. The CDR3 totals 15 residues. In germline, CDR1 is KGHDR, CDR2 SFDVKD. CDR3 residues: CATSETGSANYGYTF. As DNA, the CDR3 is TGTGCCACCAGTGAGACAGGGTCGGCTAACTATGGCTACACCTTC.

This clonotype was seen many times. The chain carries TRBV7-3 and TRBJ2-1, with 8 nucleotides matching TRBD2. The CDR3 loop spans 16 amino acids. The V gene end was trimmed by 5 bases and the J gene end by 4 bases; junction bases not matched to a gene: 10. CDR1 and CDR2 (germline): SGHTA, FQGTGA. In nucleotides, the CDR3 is TGTGCCAGCAGCGACCCCGGGCGGGGGGCATACAATGAGCAGTTCTTC. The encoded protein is CASSDPGRGAYNEQFF.

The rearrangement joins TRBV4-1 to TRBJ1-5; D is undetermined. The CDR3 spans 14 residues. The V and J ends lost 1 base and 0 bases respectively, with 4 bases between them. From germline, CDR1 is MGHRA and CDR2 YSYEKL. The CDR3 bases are TGCGCCAGCAGCCAAGTGGGTAGCAATCAGCCCCAGCATTTT. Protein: CASSQVGSNQPQHF.

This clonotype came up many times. CDR3 region: CSARRAPGTGHYEQYF. CDR3 in DNA: TGCAGTGCTAGACGAGCCCCCGGGACAGGACACTACGAGCAGTACTTC. The chain is built from TRBV20-1 and TRBJ2-7; 8 nucleotides match TRBD1. J lost 3 bases, V lost 2 bases, and 12 bases had no gene match. Germline V lookup: CDR1 DFQATT, CDR2 SNEGSKA (reference sequence). There are 16 residues in the CDR3.

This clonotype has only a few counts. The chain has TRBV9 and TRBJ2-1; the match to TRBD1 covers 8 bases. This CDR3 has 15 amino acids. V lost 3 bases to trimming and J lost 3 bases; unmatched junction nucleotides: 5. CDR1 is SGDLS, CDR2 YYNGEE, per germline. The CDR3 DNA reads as TGTGCCAGCAGCGCCCAGGGGGCATTCTACAATGAGCAGTTCTTC. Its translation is CASSAQGAFYNEQFF. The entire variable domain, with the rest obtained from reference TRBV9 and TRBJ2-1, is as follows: DSGVTQTPKHLITATGQRVTLRCSPRSGDLSVYWYQQSLDQGLQFLIQYYNGEERAKGNILERFSAQQFPDLHSELNLSSLELGDSALYFCASSAQGAFYNEQFFGPGTRLTVL.

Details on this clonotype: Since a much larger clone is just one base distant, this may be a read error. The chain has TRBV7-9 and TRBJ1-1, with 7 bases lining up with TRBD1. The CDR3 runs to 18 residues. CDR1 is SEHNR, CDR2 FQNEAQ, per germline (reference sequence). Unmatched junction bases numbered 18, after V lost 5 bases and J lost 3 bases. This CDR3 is CASSPALIGGVGDTEAFF. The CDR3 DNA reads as TGTGCCAGCAGCCCCGCATTGATAGGGGGCGTTGGTGACACTGAAGCTTTCTTT.

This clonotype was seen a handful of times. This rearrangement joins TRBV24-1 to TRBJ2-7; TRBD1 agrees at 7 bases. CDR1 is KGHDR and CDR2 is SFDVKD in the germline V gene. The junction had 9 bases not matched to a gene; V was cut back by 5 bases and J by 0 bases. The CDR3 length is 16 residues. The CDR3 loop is CATSAGWGQNSYEQYF. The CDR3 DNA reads TGTGCCACCAGTGCTGGGTGGGGACAGAACTCCTACGAGCAGTACTTC.

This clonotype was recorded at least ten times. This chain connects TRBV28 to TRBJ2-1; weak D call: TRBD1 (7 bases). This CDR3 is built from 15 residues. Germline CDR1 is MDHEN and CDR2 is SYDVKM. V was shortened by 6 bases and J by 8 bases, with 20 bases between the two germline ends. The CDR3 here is CASRIGGGPTHEQFF. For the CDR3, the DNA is TGTGCCAGCAGGATTGGAGGGGGCCCCACACATGAGCAGTTCTTC.

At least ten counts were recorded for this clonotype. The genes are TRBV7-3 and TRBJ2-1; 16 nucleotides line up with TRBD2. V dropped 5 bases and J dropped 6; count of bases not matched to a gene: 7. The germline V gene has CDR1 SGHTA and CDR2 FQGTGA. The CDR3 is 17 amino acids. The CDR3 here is CASSRGTSGGAGNEQFF. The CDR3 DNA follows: TGTGCCAGCAGCCGCGGGACTAGCGGGGGGGCGGGCAATGAGCAGTTCTTC.

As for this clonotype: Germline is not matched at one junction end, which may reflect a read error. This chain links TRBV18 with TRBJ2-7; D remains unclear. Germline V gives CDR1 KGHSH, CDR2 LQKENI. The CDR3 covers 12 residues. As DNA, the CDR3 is TGTGCCAGCTCAACACCGGATCGGGAGCAGTACTTC. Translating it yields CASSTPDREQYF.

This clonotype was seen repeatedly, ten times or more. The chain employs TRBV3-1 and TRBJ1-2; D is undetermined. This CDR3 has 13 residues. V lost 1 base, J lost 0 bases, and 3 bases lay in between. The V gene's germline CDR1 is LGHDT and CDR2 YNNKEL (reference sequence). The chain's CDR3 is CASSQGPNYGYTF. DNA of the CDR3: TGTGCCAGCAGCCAAGGGCCTAACTATGGCTACACCTTC.

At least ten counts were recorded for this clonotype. CDR3 sequence (DNA): TGTGCCAGCAGCCGCCTCCAGGGTGAAGCTTTCTTT. Amino acid sequence: CASSRLQGEAFF. J is TRBJ1-1 and V is TRBV6-5; tentative D call: TRBD1 (5 bases). Germline CDR1 and CDR2: MNHEY and SVGAGI. Trimming removed 6 bases from V and 7 bases from J, with 12 bases in between. The CDR3 consists of 12 residues.

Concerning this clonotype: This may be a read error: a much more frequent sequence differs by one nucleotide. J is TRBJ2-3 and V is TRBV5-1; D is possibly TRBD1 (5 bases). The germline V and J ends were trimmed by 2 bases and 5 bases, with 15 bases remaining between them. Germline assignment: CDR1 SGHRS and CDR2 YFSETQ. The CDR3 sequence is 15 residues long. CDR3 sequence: CASSFGAGYIDTQYF. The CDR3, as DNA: TGCGCCAGCAGCTTTGGGGCAGGCTACATAGATACGCAGTATTTT.

The CDR3 nucleotides are TGTGCCAGCAGTTTCCGCCGTGAAATTCAGTACTTC. Its translation is CASSFRREIQYF. V is TRBV12-3 or TRBV12-4 and J is TRBJ2-4; D unresolved. The CDR3 totals 12 residues. V was clipped by 3 bases and J by 10 bases, with 10 bases between them.